A selection of T cell receptor beta chains follows, all from one sample in a study of blood T cell repertoires in COVID-19. Here immunoSEQ multiplex PCR was the method, and the copy in TCRdb shows in-frame clones only, minus some. The data hold around 250,000 clones, with roughly nine tenths observed a single time. The sample taken for sequencing was PBMCs or T cells enriched from blood (not recorded which). Every receptor here comes from a human donor in a cohort exposed to, infected with or recovered from COVID-19 (not recorded which). The donor label of this sample is uncertain. Each CDR3 is given with its conserved first and last residue. A D gene is named only where the DNA matches it firmly. Where a row states a size, it is once, few, many or the class of an expanded clone; other rows omit it.

J | V | size | D | CDR3 | DNA
TRBJ1-6 | TRBV12-5 | . | TRBD1 | CASGLVRDRNNSPLHF | TGTGCTAGTGGTTTGGTACGGGACAGAAATAATTCACCCCTCCACTTT
TRBJ1-4 | TRBV5-6 | . | TRBD1 | CASSYDRGDEKLFF | TGTGCCAGCAGTTACGACAGGGGGGATGAAAAACTGTTTTTT
TRBJ1-2 | TRBV18 | . | TRBD1 | CASSPETGKLGGYGYTF | TGTGCCAGCTCACCGGAGACAGGGAAGTTAGGGGGCTATGGCTACACCTTC
TRBJ1-6 | TRBV24-1 | few | TRBD1 | CATIFSGQHNSPLHF | TGTGCCACCATTTTCTCGGGACAGCATAATTCACCCCTCCACTTT
TRBJ1-2 | TRBV10-1 | . | . | CASSVRSRGYTF | TGCGCCAGCAGTGTACGGTCGAGGGGCTACACCTTC
TRBJ1-1 | TRBV10-2 | . | TRBD1 | CASSPTGQGTTEAFF | TGCGCCAGCAGTCCTACGGGACAGGGGACCACTGAAGCTTTCTTT
TRBJ1-2 | TRBV21-1 | . | . | CASSARRQGSSNYGYTF | TGTGCCAGCAGCGCCCGTCGACAGGGGTCGTCTAACTATGGCTACACCTTC
TRBJ1-2 | TRBV27 | . | . | CASSPRTSYGYTF | TGTGCCAGCAGTCCCCGGACAAGCTATGGCTACACCTTC
TRBJ1-1 | TRBV5-1 | . | TRBD1 | CASSSLGGRAEAFF | TGCGCCAGCAGCAGTCTAGGGGGCCGGGCTGAAGCTTTCTTT
TRBJ1-5 | TRBV2 | few | . | CASKPGVPNQPQHF | TGTGCCAGCAAACCAGGGGTTCCGAATCAGCCCCAGCATTTT
TRBJ1-1 | TRBV19 | . | . | CASSIKRVTEAFF | TGTGCCAGTAGTATAAAACGAGTGACTGAAGCTTTCTTT
TRBJ2-5 | TRBV6-2/TRBV6-3 | . | TRBD1 | CASSSQGAQETQYF | TGTGCCAGCAGTTCACAGGGGGCTCAAGAGACCCAGTACTTC
TRBJ1-1 | TRBV5-1 | . | . | CASSSSLNTEAFF | TGCGCCAGCAGCTCTTCCTTGAACACTGAAGCTTTCTTT
TRBJ2-7 | TRBV30 | . | . | CAWSIGDEQYF | TGTGCCTGGAGTATAGGGGACGAGCAGTACTTC
TRBJ2-1 | TRBV30 | . | TRBD2 | CAGALAESSYNEQFF | TGTGCCGGGGCCCTAGCGGAAAGCTCCTACAATGAGCAGTTCTTC
TRBJ1-5 | TRBV12-3/TRBV12-4 | . | . | CASGGGTNQPQHF | TGTGCCAGTGGGGGGGGAACCAATCAGCCCCAGCATTTT
TRBJ2-1 | TRBV7-3 | . | TRBD2 | CASSLMAGEGYNEQFF | TGTGCCAGCAGCTTAATGGCGGGGGAGGGCTACAATGAGCAGTTCTTC
TRBJ2-6 | TRBV7-9 | . | . | CASTGGANVLTF | TGTGCCAGCACGGGCGGGGCCAACGTCCTGACTTTC
TRBJ1-5 | TRBV5-5 | . | . | CASSAAGIQPQHF | TGTGCCAGCAGCGCGGCGGGTATTCAGCCCCAGCATTTT
TRBJ1-1 | TRBV10-3 | few | . | CASRRGQNTEAFF | TGTGCCTCCAGACGTGGGCAGAACACTGAAGCTTTCTTT